A selection of T cell receptor beta chains follows, all from one sample in a study of identical twins. MiXCR, run by TCRdb on the 5' RACE reads, gives a single entry per CDR3 protein. The sample has roughly 1,500,000 distinct CDR3 sequences; under 35% are singletons. The specimen sequenced was cord blood. The receptors were sampled from a newborn girl in good health. Both conserved end residues are part of each CDR3. Fields, in order: J gene, D gene, V gene, clone size, CDR3 protein, CDR3 DNA. A D gene is named only where the DNA matches it firmly. The size entry is marked missing in some rows and otherwise reads once, few, many or a size class.

TRBJ2-4 TRBD2 TRBV6-6 few CASRPTSGRNIQYF TGTGCCAGCAGGCCTACTAGCGGGAGAAACATTCAGTACTTC
TRBJ2-3 TRBD2 TRBV27 few CASSWGGRGTDTQYF TGTGCCAGCAGCTGGGGCGGGAGAGGCACAGATACGCAGTATTTT
TRBJ1-2 TRBD1 TRBV7-9 many CASSPGQGRNYGYTF TGTGCCAGCAGCCCAGGACAGGGGAGAAACTATGGCTACACCTTC
TRBJ2-4 TRBD2 TRBV13 . CASSRTSGNLGIQYF TGTGCCAGCAGCCGCACTAGCGGGAATCTCGGCATTCAGTACTTC
TRBJ1-4 . TRBV12-3/TRBV12-4 many CASSLRQINEKLFF TGTGCCAGCAGTTTACGGCAGATTAATGAAAAACTGTTTTTT
TRBJ1-6 TRBD1 TRBV12-3/TRBV12-4 many CASSPRQGYSPLHF TGTGCCAGCAGTCCCAGACAGGGTTATTCACCCCTCCACTTT
TRBJ2-2 . TRBV6-1 . CASSEGASNTGELFF TGTGCCAGCAGTGAAGGGGCGTCCAACACCGGGGAGCTGTTTTTT
TRBJ1-1 . TRBV3-1 few CASSRGTAGNTEAFF TGTGCCAGCAGCCGAGGTACAGCTGGGAACACTGAAGCTTTCTTT
TRBJ1-1 TRBD1 TRBV6-6 few CASSLGGTGSSEAFF TGTGCCAGCAGTTTGGGCGGGACAGGGTCTTCTGAAGCTTTCTTT
TRBJ1-5 TRBD1 TRBV19 once CASSVSRDRVHQPQHF TGTGCCAGTAGCGTATCCCGGGACAGGGTTCATCAGCCCCAGCATTTT
TRBJ1-2 . TRBV4-2 many CASSQEARVAYGYTF TGTGCCAGCAGCCAAGAGGCCAGGGTGGCCTATGGCTACACCTTC
TRBJ1-2 . TRBV27 . CASSFRGRTSYGYTF TGTGCCAGCAGTTTCCGCGGACGGACCTCCTATGGCTACACCTTC
TRBJ2-3 . TRBV28 few CASSLPGVVADTQYF TGTGCCAGCAGTTTACCAGGCGTTGTCGCAGATACGCAGTATTTT
TRBJ2-7 TRBD1 TRBV10-3 many CAIRTDRVYEQYF TGTGCCATCAGGACCGACAGGGTCTACGAGCAGTACTTC
TRBJ2-3 . TRBV29-1 many CSVVGLESTDTQYF TGCAGCGTTGTAGGGCTAGAGTCCACAGATACGCAGTATTTT
TRBJ2-7 . TRBV5-1 many CASSLRGAAYEQYF TGCGCCAGCAGCTTGAGAGGGGCCGCTTACGAGCAGTACTTC
TRBJ1-5 . TRBV20-1 few CSANAGRNNQPQHF TGCAGTGCTAATGCGGGCAGAAACAATCAGCCCCAGCATTTT
TRBJ2-7 . TRBV28 few CASSWGDRAYEQYF TGTGCCAGCAGTTGGGGGGACAGAGCCTACGAGCAGTACTTC
TRBJ2-3 . TRBV29-1 many CSVVQGSTDTQYF TGCAGCGTTGTTCAGGGGAGCACAGATACGCAGTATTTT
TRBJ2-5 TRBD2 TRBV2 . CASSEVGLAGLKETQYF TGTGCCAGCAGTGAAGTAGGACTAGCGGGGCTAAAAGAGACCCAGTACTTC
TRBJ2-7 TRBD2 TRBV28 many CASSLPTSGAYEQYF TGTGCCAGCAGTTTACCGACTAGCGGAGCCTACGAGCAGTACTTC
TRBJ2-7 . TRBV27 . CASSLAGTAREQYF TGTGCCAGCAGTTTAGCCGGGACGGCGCGAGAGCAGTACTTC
TRBJ2-3 . TRBV18 . CASSPVTGTATDTQYF TGTGCCAGCTCACCGGTAACCGGGACTGCCACAGATACGCAGTATTTT
TRBJ1-5 TRBD1 TRBV20-1 few CSARSGRGQNQPQHF TGCAGTGCTCGATCCGGAAGGGGGCAGAATCAGCCCCAGCATTTT
TRBJ2-1 . TRBV5-1 . CASSFATHSYEQFF TGCGCCAGCAGCTTTGCGACGCACTCCTACGAGCAGTTCTTC
TRBJ2-2 . TRBV7-8 . CASSFAAINTGELFF TGTGCCAGCAGCTTCGCGGCAATTAACACCGGGGAGCTGTTTTTT
TRBJ1-2 . TRBV7-9 . CASSRPGHRVNDYTF TGTGCCAGCAGCCGACCGGGACACCGAGTTAATGACTACACCTTC
TRBJ1-2 TRBD1 TRBV28 . CASTLTGTGADSTF TGTGCCAGCACCTTAACCGGGACAGGGGCAGATAGCACCTTC
TRBJ2-7 . TRBV3-1 many CASSQGRIYEQYF TGTGCCAGCAGCCAAGGACGGATATACGAGCAGTACTTC
TRBJ1-4 TRBD1 TRBV25-1 . CASRDHRGPNEKLFF TGTGCCAGCAGGGACCACAGGGGACCTAATGAAAAACTGTTTTTT
TRBJ2-1 . TRBV12-3/TRBV12-4 . CASSFSTSKETQFF TGTGCCAGCAGTTTCAGCACTTCTAAAGAGACCCAGTTCTTC
TRBJ2-5 TRBD2 TRBV6-1 few CASSLYGGTQETQYF TGTGCCAGCAGTCTTTACGGGGGGACCCAAGAGACCCAGTACTTC
TRBJ2-5 . TRBV27 many CASSLRVGTLQETQYF TGTGCCAGCAGCCTAAGAGTAGGGACCTTACAGGAGACCCAGTACTTC
TRBJ2-7 TRBD1 TRBV4-2 . CASRGITKRRGPNEQYF TGTGCCAGCAGGGGTATTACAAAGCGTAGGGGGCCCAATGAGCAGTACTTC
TRBJ1-5 . TRBV27 . CASSNYDQPQHF TGTGCCAGCAGTAACTACGATCAGCCCCAGCATTTT